The T cell receptor (beta chain) described here comes from a study of CD8+ T cells in alopecia areata. Study background: Patients received oral tofacitinib, 5 to 10 mg twice daily, for moderate-to-severe alopecia areata. Findings and caveats of the study: Across lesional scalp, and particularly alopecia totalis/universalis, clonality surpassed that of normal scalp.

V was cut by 5 bases and J by 5 bases, with 10 bases left in between. The CDR3 has 11 residues. CDR1 and CDR2 (germline): SQVTM, ANQGSEA. This clone was detected only a few times. Antigen unknown. Reverse transcription of extracted RNA yielded cDNA, which provided the sequencing template. The data were produced by immunoSEQ multiplex PCR, yet TCRdb's version contains in-frame clones alone and is incomplete. The repertoire holds hundreds of thousands of clones, with roughly two thirds as singletons. The input for sequencing was CD4+ T cells sorted from blood, taken at week 0. The chain uses TRBV29-1 and TRBJ2-7; D might be TRBD2 (6 bases). The sequence came from a human donor with alopecia areata. The CDR3 nucleotides are TGCAGCGTTTCCTGGGGGGACGAGCAGTACTTC. This translates into CSVSWGDEQYF.